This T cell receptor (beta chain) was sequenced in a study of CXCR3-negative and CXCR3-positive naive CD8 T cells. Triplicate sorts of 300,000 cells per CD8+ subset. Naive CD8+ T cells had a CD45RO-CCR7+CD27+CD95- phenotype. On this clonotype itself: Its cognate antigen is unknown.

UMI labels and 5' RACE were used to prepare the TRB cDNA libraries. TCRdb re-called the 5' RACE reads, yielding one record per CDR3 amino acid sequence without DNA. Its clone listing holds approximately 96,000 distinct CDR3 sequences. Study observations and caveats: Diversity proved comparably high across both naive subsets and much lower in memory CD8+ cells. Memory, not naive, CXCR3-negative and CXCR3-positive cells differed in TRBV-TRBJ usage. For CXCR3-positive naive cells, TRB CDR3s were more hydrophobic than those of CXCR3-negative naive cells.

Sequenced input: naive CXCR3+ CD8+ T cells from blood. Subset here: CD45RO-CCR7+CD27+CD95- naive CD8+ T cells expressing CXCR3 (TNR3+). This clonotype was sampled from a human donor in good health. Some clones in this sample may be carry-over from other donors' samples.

CDR3 loop: CASSQDELPEAIYGYTF. The V call is TRBV4-3, the J call TRBJ1-2. Germline V gene sequence: CDR1 LGHNA, CDR2 YSLEER. The CDR3 spans 17 residues.